The 13 T cell receptor beta chains in this list originate from one sample, sequenced in a study of blood T cell repertoires in COVID-19. Sequencing used immunoSEQ multiplex PCR; TCRdb keeps in-frame clones, though not all of them. The sample contains under 70,000 clones, roughly 80% of which appear only once. The sequenced sample was peripheral blood. These receptors all come from a man in his 60s with acute or convalescent COVID-19.

The chain has TRBV3-1 (or the pseudogene TRBV3-2) and TRBJ2-7, with D maybe TRBD2 (5 bases). Deletions cut 4 bases from V and 5 bases from J, with 15 bases between. Germline CDR1 reads LGHDT; CDR2 reads YNNKEL (reference sequence). The CDR3 runs to 14 residues. CDR3 amino acids: CASSLRGKVHEQYF. The CDR3 DNA reads as TGTGCCAGCAGCCTCCGAGGGAAGGTCCACGAGCAGTACTTC.

The rearrangement links TRBV3-1 (or the pseudogene TRBV3-2) to TRBJ2-7, with a tentative D call TRBD1 (6 bases). This CDR3 spans 16 amino acids. V was cut by 0 bases and J by 3 bases, with 15 bases left in between. In germline, CDR1 is LGHDT, CDR2 YNNKEL (reference sequence). CDR3 protein: CASSQENRVPRYEQYF. CDR3 nucleotides: TGTGCCAGCAGCCAAGAAAACAGGGTCCCTCGCTACGAGCAGTACTTC.

The chain combines TRBV9 with TRBJ2-2; 14 nucleotides line up with TRBD2. Trimming removed 3 bases from V and 5 bases from J; junction bases left unmatched: 6. The germline V gene has CDR1 SGDLS and CDR2 YYNGEE. The length of the CDR3 is 17 residues. The DNA for the CDR3 is TGTGCCAGCAGCGAGGGACTAGCGGGAGACGGAACCGGGGAGCTGTTTTTT. Protein: CASSEGLAGDGTGELFF.

The chain recombines TRBV19 with TRBJ2-1; D is ambiguous. The CDR3 sequence is 12 residues long. Germline CDR1 LNHDA, CDR2 SQIVND (reference sequence). V lost 1 base, J lost 8 bases, and 6 bases lay in between. In nucleotides, the CDR3 is TGTGCCAGTAGTATAGGAGGCTATGAGCAGTTCTTC. Translating gives CASSIGGYEQFF.

This clone is a singleton in its sample. V is TRBV10-3 and J is TRBJ1-2, with TRBD1 matching 7 bases. The germline CDR1 and CDR2 sequences are ENHRY and SYGVKD. J was trimmed by 10 bases and V by 10 bases; bases with no gene match: 12. The CDR3 runs to 12 residues. The CDR3 sequence is CANSGQASVYTF. DNA for the CDR3: TGTGCCAACTCTGGACAGGCATCGGTCTACACCTTC.

The rearrangement uses TRBV2 and TRBJ1-5; D is unresolved. The V and J ends lost 2 bases and 5 bases respectively, with 10 bases between them. The CDR3 extends over 14 amino acids. Germline V CDR1 and CDR2: SNHLY, FYNNEI. The CDR3 DNA reads TGTGCCAGCAGTGAAACCGCGGGCCATCAGCCCCAGCATTTT. Protein product: CASSETAGHQPQHF.

This clone has only a few counts. The chain recombines TRBV5-1 with TRBJ2-1; D perhaps matches TRBD2 (7 bases). Trimming took off 6 bases at V and 4 bases at J, with 23 bases between the two ends. Germline V gene data show CDR1 as SGHRS and CDR2 as YFSETQ. CDR3 length equals 17 residues. The CDR3 DNA reads as TGCGCCAGCACCTATACTGGACTAGGGGGGGTTTACAATGAGCAGTTCTTC. Translated: CASTYTGLGGVYNEQFF.

The chain couples TRBV7-2 to TRBJ2-7; TRBD1 might be the D (5 bases). The CDR3 consists of 15 residues. Per germline, CDR1 SGHTA and CDR2 FQGNSA. V was trimmed by 0 bases and J by 6 bases, leaving 15 bases between them. In DNA form, the CDR3 reads TGTGCCAGCAGCTTAGCGAAAACAGGCTTGTCCGAGCAGTACTTC. The encoded protein is CASSLAKTGLSEQYF.

The chain joins TRBV11-2 to TRBJ2-7; the match to TRBD1 covers 12 bases. The CDR3 has 14 residues. Germline V gene sequence: CDR1 SGHAT, CDR2 FQNNGV. V was pared by 6 bases and J by 3 bases, with 3 bases of the junction left unmatched. CDR3 residues: CASRGQGADYEQYF. The CDR3 DNA follows: TGTGCCAGCAGGGGACAGGGGGCAGACTACGAGCAGTACTTC.

This chain links TRBV9 with TRBJ2-5, with TRBD1 matching 9 bases. The CDR3 length is 16 residues. V shed 0 bases and J 6 bases; nucleotides not matched to a gene: 9. Germline V gene data show CDR1 as SGDLS and CDR2 as YYNGEE. The CDR3 DNA is TGTGCCAGCAGCGTAGGGGTACAGGGGGCTGGAAAGACCCAGTACTTC. Translating gives CASSVGVQGAGKTQYF.

This chain joins TRBV6-5 and TRBJ1-2, with TRBD1 matching over 9 bases. Germline CDR1 and CDR2: MNHEY and SVGAGI. With 3 bases clipped from V and 5 bases from J, the junction kept 4 bases outside the gene matches. The CDR3 runs to 14 residues. The CDR3 nucleotides read TGTGCCAGCAGTTATTATGGGACAGGGTATGGCTACACCTTC. Translation: CASSYYGTGYGYTF.

The rearrangement joins TRBV2 to TRBJ2-7; D not certain. Germline lookup yields CDR1 SNHLY and CDR2 FYNNEI. The V end was cut by 4 bases, the J end by 4 bases, with 11 bases between. There are 13 residues in the CDR3. As DNA, the CDR3 is TGTGCCAGCAGTGTCAATCCGGTTTACGAGCAGTACTTC. Protein: CASSVNPVYEQYF.

This sequence joins TRBV7-3 and TRBJ2-2, with a weak D call TRBD2 (6 bases). This CDR3 region has 15 residues. Germline-derived CDR1 and CDR2 are SGHTA and FQGTGA. V dropped 2 bases and J dropped 5 bases, with 12 bases sitting between them. The CDR3 spells CASSLGRAGTGELFF. CDR3 nucleotide sequence: TGTGCCAGCAGCTTAGGAAGGGCGGGGACCGGGGAGCTGTTTTTT.